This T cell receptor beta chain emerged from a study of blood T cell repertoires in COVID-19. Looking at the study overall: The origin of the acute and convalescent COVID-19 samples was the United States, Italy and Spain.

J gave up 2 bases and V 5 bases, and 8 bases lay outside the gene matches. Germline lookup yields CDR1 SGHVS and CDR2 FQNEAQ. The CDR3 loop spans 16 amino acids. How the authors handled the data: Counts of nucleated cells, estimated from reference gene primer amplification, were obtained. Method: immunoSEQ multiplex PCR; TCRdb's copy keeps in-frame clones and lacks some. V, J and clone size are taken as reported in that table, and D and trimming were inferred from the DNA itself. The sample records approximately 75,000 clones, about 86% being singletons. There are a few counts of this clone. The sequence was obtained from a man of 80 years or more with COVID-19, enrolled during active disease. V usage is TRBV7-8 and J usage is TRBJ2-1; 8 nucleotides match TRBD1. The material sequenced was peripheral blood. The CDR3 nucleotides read TGTGCCAGCAGCCCAGAGGCCAGGGGGCCCTACAATGAGCAGTTCTTC. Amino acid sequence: CASSPEARGPYNEQFF.